These T cell receptor beta chains were read from a single sample in a study of vaccination and CD4 T cells after COVID-19. For these receptors, no antigen is known. TCRdb reanalysed the PCR reads using MiXCR and keeps one entry per CDR3 protein. The data contain 20,000 to 25,000 distinct CDR3 sequences, around two thirds of them singletons. The sequencing used CD4+ T cells from blood, cultured in vitro, collected before SARS-CoV-2 vaccination. Receptor source: a human donor who received a COVID-19 vaccine. The CDR3 runs from the conserved cysteine through the conserved F or W. D genes are given only for firm matches. Clone size, where shown, is once, few, many, or a class for clones that have expanded.

TRBJ2-7	NA	TRBV7-2	TRBD2	TGTGCCAGCAGCCCGCGGACGGGGGGGACCTACGAGCAGTACTTC	CASSPRTGGTYEQYF
TRBJ1-5	NA	TRBV7-8	NA	TGTGCCAGCAGCTCCTCGGGTCCGGTGGGGAATCAGCCCCAGCATTTT	CASSSSGPVGNQPQHF
TRBJ1-2	NA	TRBV6-1	NA	TGTGCCAGCAGTGAAGCGGGATATGGCTACACCTTC	CASSEAGYGYTF
TRBJ1-4	NA	TRBV6-1	NA	TGTGCCAGTCACGGCTCCCCCACTAATGAAAAACTGTTTTTT	CASHGSPTNEKLFF
TRBJ2-3	NA	TRBV19	NA	TGTGCCAGTACCAACCCCCTCCTAACAGATACGCAGTATTTT	CASTNPLLTDTQYF
TRBJ2-3	NA	TRBV6-1	TRBD1	TGTGCCAGCAGGAAAGGTAGGGGGCGGTCGGTTTCCCGCAACTCGGATACGCAGTATTTT	CASRKGRGRSVSRNSDTQYF
TRBJ2-5	few	TRBV20-1	TRBD2	TGCAGTGCTGCCCCGGGACTAGCGGGGGGGCTGGGGACCCAGTACTTC	CSAAPGLAGGLGTQYF
TRBJ2-7	NA	TRBV10-3	NA	TGTGCCATCGGGGGACCCACCACTCCCGAGCAGTACTTC	CAIGGPTTPEQYF
TRBJ2-5	NA	TRBV30	NA	TGTGCCTGGAGTGTACTTATCCGTGAGACCCAGTACTTC	CAWSVLIRETQYF
TRBJ1-1	NA	TRBV5-3	TRBD1	TGTGCCAGCAGCTTGGCCTTAGGACAGGGGGGTGTCTTT	CASSLALGQGGVF
TRBJ2-5	few	TRBV5-4	TRBD1	TGTGCCAGCAGGAAACCGGGACAGCAAGAGACCCAGTACTTC	CASRKPGQQETQYF
TRBJ1-3	NA	TRBV12-3/TRBV12-4	TRBD1	TGTGCCAGCAATGATCGACAGGGGGGGATCTCTGGAAACACCATATATTTT	CASNDRQGGISGNTIYF